This T cell receptor (beta chain) stems from a study of T-cell memory formation after mild COVID-19. Using constant-segment primers, 5'RACE produced TCR alpha and TCR beta cDNA libraries carrying sample barcodes and UMIs. TCRdb fed the 5' RACE reads into MiXCR, producing one record per CDR3 protein. The data hold more than 400,000 distinct CDR3 sequences, with approximately 18% observed a single time. This clonotype was observed a few times. The CDR3 has 17 amino acids. The germline V and J ends were trimmed by 4 bases and 7 bases, with 22 bases remaining between them. The sequence was collected from an adult woman who had mild COVID-19 (a few samples of this study predate the infection). Cell type and time point are not known. Material: PBMCs or a T cell subset sorted from them (not recorded which). This chain uses TRBV12-3 or TRBV12-4 with TRBJ1-4; maybe TRBD1 (5 bases). CDR3 sequence reads: CASSSGTPDGALEKLFF. CDR3 sequence (DNA): TGTGCCAGCAGTTCCGGGACTCCGGACGGCGCCCTTGAAAAACTGTTTTTT.